This T cell receptor (beta chain) was identified in a study of blood T cell repertoires in COVID-19. Study information: Some COVID-19 samples were acute and others convalescent; all came from the United States, Italy and Spain. From T cells, B-cell-depleted T cells, or PBMCs came the material, which was cDNA or gDNA.

In the original processing: How many nucleated cells were present was estimated from reference gene primer amplification. Sequencing was performed with immunoSEQ multiplex PCR; in TCRdb, only in-frame clones are kept and a portion is missing. The V and J calls and clone size were taken over from that table, and D and trimming were inferred from the DNA. The top ten clones hold around 2.2% of a sample with 300,000 or so clones, roughly nine tenths of them seen once. Germline V gives CDR1 SQVTM, CDR2 ANQGSEA. The CDR3 extends over 14 amino acids. V was shortened by 1 base and J by 0 bases, with 7 bases between the two germline ends.

The specimen sequenced was peripheral blood. This sequence originates from a woman in her twenties or thirties with COVID-19, enrolled during active disease. The rearrangement uses TRBV29-1 and TRBJ1-3; D might be TRBD1 (6 bases). The CDR3 DNA is TGCAGCGTTGAAGCACAGGGCTCTGGAAACACCATATATTTT. It specifies CSVEAQGSGNTIYF.